Presented here are 5 T cell receptor beta chains from one specimen sequenced in a study of siplizumab effects on memory and regulatory T cells. Method: immunoSEQ multiplex PCR; TCRdb's copy keeps in-frame clones and lacks some. The sample holds tens of thousands of clones; 75% to 95% are singletons and the top ten take around 29%. Sequencing was done on a sample of CD8+ T cells sorted from blood. Every receptor here comes from a human donor in good health.

V usage is TRBV6-4 and J usage is TRBJ2-3; no clear D gene. This CDR3 has 13 amino acids. Germline V gene lookup returns CDR1 MRHNA and CDR2 SNTAGT. Trimming took 4 bases from V and 0 from J, leaving 5 bases between them. The CDR3 is CASSGFSTDTQYF. In DNA, the CDR3 is TGTGCCAGCAGTGGGTTCAGCACAGATACGCAGTATTTT.

The chain has TRBV2 and TRBJ1-2; D is possibly TRBD1 (5 bases). This CDR3 has 14 amino acids. Looked up from germline, CDR1 is SNHLY and CDR2 is FYNNEI. V shed 3 bases and J shed 2 bases, with 10 bases lying between them. The CDR3 protein is CASSDGASNYGYTF. CDR3 bases: TGTGCCAGCAGTGATGGGGCCTCGAACTATGGCTACACCTTC.

The gene calls are TRBV7-9 and TRBJ1-1, with D hard to call. The length of the CDR3 is 12 residues. Germline CDR1 SEHNR, CDR2 FQNEAQ (reference sequence). Between the trimmed V and J ends, which lost 5 bases and 3 bases, there was a span of 7 bases. DNA of the CDR3: TGTGCCAGCAGCCGGTGGGACACTGAAGCTTTCTTT. Its translation is CASSRWDTEAFF.

J is TRBJ2-1 and V is TRBV6-6; tentatively, D is TRBD1 (6 bases). Germline values: CDR1 MNHNY, CDR2 SVGAGI (reference sequence). The V end was cut by 4 bases, the J end by 10 bases, with 8 bases between. The CDR3 is 11 residues long. CDR3 sequence: CASSLGTEQFF. The CDR3 coding sequence is TGTGCCAGCAGTTTGGGGACAGAGCAGTTCTTC.

The chain recombines TRBV15 with TRBJ1-5; D gene unclear. The CDR3 sequence is 12 residues long. Germline CDR1 reads LNHNV; CDR2 reads YYDKDF (reference sequence). Trimming took off 5 bases at V and 4 bases at J, with 6 bases between the two ends. CDR3 nucleotide sequence: TGTGCCACCAGCGGACCGAATCAGCCCCAGCATTTT. Residues: CATSGPNQPQHF.